One and the same sample provided the 6 T cell receptor beta chains below, sequenced in a study of blood T cells in healthy people across ages. It was with a sample-barcoded 5' primer and a J-beta primer mix that a second PCR of roughly 7 to 12 cycles was run. TCRdb fed the 5' RACE reads into MiXCR, producing one record per CDR3 protein. This table has 1.5 million to 2 million distinct CDR3 sequences, 49% appearing once. Sequenced sample: blood. Receptor source: a woman aged 40 to 50 in good health.

This sequence joins TRBV9 and TRBJ2-3; 14 bases align to TRBD2. Trimming at V came to 1 base and at J to 3 bases, leaving 4 bases not matched to a gene. Per the germline V gene, CDR1 is SGDLS and CDR2 is YYNGEE. The CDR3 sequence is 17 residues long. The CDR3 region is CASSVSTSGGATDTQYF. As DNA, the CDR3 is TGTGCCAGCAGCGTATCGACTAGCGGGGGGGCAACAGATACGCAGTATTTT.

This clonotype turned up a few times. The V gene is TRBV29-1, the J gene TRBJ1-2, with no clear D. The germline V and J ends were trimmed by 4 bases and 11 bases, with 14 bases remaining between them. Germline V gene sequence: CDR1 SQVTM, CDR2 ANQGSEA. CDR3 size: 11 residues. The CDR3 protein is CSVADGAGYTF. CDR3 bases: TGCAGCGTTGCGGACGGAGCGGGATACACCTTC.

Notes on this clonotype: Sequence at one end of the junction differs from germline and may be a read error. V and J are TRBV29-1 and TRBJ2-3; unclear D gene. This CDR3 has 11 residues. Germline V gives CDR1 SQVTM, CDR2 ANQGSEA. CDR3 in amino acids: CSCRNTDMQYF. The CDR3 DNA reads TGCAGCTGCAGGAACACAGATATGCAGTATTTT.

The rearrangement links TRBV29-1 to TRBJ2-1; a possible D gene is TRBD2 (5 bases). Germline V gene data show CDR1 as SQVTM and CDR2 as ANQGSEA. This CDR3 contains 13 residues. V lost 4 bases and J lost 9, with 16 bases in between. This chain's CDR3 is CSVASTSQAEQFF. In DNA form, the CDR3 reads TGCAGCGTTGCCTCCACTAGTCAGGCTGAGCAGTTCTTC.

This clonotype was recorded a few times. This chain connects TRBV3-1 to TRBJ2-4; no firm D call. Germline values: CDR1 LGHDT, CDR2 YNNKEL (reference sequence). V was shortened by 3 bases and J by 5 bases, with 14 bases between the two germline ends. The CDR3 length is 15 residues. The DNA of the CDR3 is TGTGCCAGCAGCCATCGTATAGTCCCTCAAAACATTCAGTACTTC. Translation: CASSHRIVPQNIQYF.

This clonotype was seen a few times. V gene TRBV28 combines with J gene TRBJ2-7, with 8 bases matching TRBD2. Germline V gene lookup returns CDR1 MDHEN and CDR2 SYDVKM. J lost 2 bases, V lost 6 bases, and 6 bases had no gene match. The CDR3 is 14 residues long. The CDR3 loop reads CASSFGGGPYEQYF. CDR3 nucleotides: TGTGCCAGCAGCTTTGGCGGGGGGCCCTACGAGCAGTACTTC.